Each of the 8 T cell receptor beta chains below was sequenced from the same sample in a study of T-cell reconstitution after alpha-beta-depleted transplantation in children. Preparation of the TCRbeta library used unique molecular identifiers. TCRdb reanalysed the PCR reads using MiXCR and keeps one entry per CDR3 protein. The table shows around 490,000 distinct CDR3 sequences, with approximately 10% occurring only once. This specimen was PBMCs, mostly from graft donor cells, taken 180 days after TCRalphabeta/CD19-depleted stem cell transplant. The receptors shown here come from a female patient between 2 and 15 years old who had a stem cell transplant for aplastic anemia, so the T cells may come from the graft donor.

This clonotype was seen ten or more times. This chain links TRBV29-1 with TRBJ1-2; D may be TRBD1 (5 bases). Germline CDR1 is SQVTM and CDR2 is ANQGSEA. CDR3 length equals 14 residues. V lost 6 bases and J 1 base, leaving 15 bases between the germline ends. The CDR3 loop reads CSVEGRVDNYGYTF. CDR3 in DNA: TGCAGCGTAGAGGGCAGGGTGGATAACTATGGCTACACCTTC.

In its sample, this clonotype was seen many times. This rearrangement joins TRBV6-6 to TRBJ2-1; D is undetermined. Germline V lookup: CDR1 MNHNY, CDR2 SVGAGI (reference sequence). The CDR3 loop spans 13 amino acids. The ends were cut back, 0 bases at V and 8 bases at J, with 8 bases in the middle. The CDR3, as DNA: TGTGCCAGCAGTTACTCCCCCGAGCATGAGCAGTTCTTC. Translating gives CASSYSPEHEQFF.

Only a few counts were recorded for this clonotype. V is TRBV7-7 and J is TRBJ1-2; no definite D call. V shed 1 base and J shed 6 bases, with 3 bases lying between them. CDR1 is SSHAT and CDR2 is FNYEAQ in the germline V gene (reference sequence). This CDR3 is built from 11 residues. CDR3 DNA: TGTGCCAGCAGCTTAGACGATGGCTACACCTTC. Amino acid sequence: CASSLDDGYTF.

As DNA, the CDR3 is TGTGCCAGCAGTTATTTGGTGGCAGGGGGCTGGAGAGAGAGGAAAGAGACCCAGTACTTC. Residues: CASSYLVAGGWRERKETQYF. The gene calls are TRBV28 and TRBJ2-5; 8 nucleotides align to TRBD1. The germline CDR1 and CDR2 sequences are MDHEN and SYDVKM. V shed 4 bases and J 3 bases; nucleotides not matched to a gene: 22. The CDR3 contains 20 residues.

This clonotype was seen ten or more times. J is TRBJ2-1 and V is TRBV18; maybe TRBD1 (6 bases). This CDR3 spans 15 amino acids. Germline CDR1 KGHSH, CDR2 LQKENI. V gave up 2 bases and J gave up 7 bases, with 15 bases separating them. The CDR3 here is CASSPDGRQANEQFF. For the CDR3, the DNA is TGTGCCAGCTCACCAGACGGACGACAGGCGAATGAGCAGTTCTTC.

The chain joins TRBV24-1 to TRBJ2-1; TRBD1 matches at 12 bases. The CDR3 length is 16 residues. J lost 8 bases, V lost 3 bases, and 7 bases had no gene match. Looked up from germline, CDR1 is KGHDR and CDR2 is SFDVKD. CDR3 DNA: TGTGCCACCAGTGATACCGGGACAGGGGGCTTACATGAGCAGTTCTTC. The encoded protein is CATSDTGTGGLHEQFF.

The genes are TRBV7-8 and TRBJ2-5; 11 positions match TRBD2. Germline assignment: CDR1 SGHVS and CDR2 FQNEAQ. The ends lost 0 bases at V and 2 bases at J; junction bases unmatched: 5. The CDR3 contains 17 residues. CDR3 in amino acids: CASSLAWVAGGQETQYF. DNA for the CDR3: TGTGCCAGCAGCTTAGCGTGGGTAGCGGGGGGGCAAGAGACCCAGTACTTC.

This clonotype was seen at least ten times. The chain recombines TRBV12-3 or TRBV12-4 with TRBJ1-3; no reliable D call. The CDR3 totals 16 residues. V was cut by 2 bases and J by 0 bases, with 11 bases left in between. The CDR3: CASSLSALVSGNTIYF. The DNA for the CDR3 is TGTGCCAGCAGTTTATCCGCCCTAGTCTCTGGAAACACCATATATTTT.